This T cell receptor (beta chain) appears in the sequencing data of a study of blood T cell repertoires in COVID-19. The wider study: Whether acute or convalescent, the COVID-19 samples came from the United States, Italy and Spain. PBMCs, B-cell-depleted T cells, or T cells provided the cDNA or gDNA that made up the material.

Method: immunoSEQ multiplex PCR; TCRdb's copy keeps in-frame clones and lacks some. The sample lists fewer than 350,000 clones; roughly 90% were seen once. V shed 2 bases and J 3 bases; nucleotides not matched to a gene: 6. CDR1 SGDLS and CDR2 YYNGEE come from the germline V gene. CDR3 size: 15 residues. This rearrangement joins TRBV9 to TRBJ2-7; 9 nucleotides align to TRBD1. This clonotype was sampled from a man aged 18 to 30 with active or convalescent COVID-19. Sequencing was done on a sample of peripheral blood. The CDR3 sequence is CASSVRDRDSYEQYF. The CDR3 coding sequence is TGTGCCAGCAGCGTCCGGGACAGGGATAGCTACGAGCAGTACTTC.